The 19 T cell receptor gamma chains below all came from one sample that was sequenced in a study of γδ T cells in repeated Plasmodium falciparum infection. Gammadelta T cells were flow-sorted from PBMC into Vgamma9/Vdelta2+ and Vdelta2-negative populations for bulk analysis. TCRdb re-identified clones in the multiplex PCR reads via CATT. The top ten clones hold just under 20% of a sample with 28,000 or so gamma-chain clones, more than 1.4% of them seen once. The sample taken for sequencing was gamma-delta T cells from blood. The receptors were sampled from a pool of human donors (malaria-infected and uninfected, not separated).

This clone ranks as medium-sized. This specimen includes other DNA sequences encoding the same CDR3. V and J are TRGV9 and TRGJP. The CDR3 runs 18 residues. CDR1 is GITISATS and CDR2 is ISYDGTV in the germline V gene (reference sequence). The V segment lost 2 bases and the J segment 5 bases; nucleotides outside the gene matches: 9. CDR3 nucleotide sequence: TGTGCCTTGTGGGAGGGCTTAACGAAAGAGTTGGGCAAAAAAATCAAGGTATTT. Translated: CALWEGLTKELGKKIKVF.

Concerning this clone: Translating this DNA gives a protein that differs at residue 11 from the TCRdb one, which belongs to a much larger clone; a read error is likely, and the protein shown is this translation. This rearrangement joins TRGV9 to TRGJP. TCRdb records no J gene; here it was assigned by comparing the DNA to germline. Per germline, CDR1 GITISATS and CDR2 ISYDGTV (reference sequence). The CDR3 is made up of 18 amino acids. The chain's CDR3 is CALWEVHLSESGKKIKVF. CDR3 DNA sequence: TGTGCCTTGTGGGAGGTGCACTTGTCGGAGTCGGGCAAAAAAATCAAGGTATTT.

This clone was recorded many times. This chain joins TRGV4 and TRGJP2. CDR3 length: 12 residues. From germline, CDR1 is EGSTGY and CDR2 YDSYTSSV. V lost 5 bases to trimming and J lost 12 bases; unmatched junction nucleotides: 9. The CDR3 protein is CATWVWRRIKTF. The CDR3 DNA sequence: TGTGCCACCTGGGTCTGGAGGAGGATCAAGACGTTT.

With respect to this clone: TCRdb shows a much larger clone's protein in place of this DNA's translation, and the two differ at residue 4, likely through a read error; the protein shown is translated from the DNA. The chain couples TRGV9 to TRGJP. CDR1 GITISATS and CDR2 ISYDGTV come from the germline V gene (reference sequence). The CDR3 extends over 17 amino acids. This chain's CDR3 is CALREATLELGKKIKVF. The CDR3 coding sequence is TGTGCCTTGCGGGAGGCTACTTTAGAGTTGGGCAAAAAAATCAAGGTATTT.

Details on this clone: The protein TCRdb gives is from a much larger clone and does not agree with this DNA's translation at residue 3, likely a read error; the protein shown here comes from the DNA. The CDR3, as DNA: TGTGCCTTTTGGGAGGGTCGGATCAAGACGTTT. Amino acids: CAFWEGRIKTF. The J gene is TRGJP2, the V gene TRGV9. Assignment of the J gene here rests on matching the DNA to germline, because TCRdb gives none. The CDR3 is made up of 11 amino acids. Per germline, CDR1 GITISATS and CDR2 ISYDGTV (reference sequence).

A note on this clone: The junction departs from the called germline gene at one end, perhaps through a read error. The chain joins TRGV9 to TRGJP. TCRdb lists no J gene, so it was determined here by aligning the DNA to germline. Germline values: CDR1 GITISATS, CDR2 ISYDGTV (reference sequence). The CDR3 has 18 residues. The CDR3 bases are TGTGCCTTGTGGGAGGTGCGTCCCGAAGAGTTGGGCGAAAAAATCAAGGTATTT. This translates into CALWEVRPEELGEKIKVF.

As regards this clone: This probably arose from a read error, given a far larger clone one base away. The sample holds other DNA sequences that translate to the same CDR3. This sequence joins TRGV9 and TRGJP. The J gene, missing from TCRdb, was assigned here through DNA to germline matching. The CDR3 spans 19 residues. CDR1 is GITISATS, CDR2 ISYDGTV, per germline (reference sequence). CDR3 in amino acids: CALWEVDPPGELGKKIKVF. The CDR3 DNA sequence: TGTGCCTTGTGGGAGGTTGACCCCCCTGGGGAGTTAGGCAAAAAAATCAAGGTATTT.

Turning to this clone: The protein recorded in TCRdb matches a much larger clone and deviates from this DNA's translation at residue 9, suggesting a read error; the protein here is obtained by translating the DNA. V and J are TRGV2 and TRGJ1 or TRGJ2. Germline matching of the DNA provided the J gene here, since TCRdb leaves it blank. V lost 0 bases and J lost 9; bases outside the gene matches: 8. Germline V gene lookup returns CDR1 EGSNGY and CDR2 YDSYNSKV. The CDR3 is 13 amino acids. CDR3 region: CATWDGPRCKKLF. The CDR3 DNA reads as TGTGCCACCTGGGACGGGCCGAGGTGTAAGAAACTCTTT.

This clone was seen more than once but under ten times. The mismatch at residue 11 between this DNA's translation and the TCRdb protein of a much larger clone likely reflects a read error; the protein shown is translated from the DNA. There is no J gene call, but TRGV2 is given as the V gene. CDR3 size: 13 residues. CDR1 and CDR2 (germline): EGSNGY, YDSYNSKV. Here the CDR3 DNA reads TGTGCCACCTGGGACCTCTTTGGTTGGTTCGAGATATTT. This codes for CATWDLFGWFEIF.

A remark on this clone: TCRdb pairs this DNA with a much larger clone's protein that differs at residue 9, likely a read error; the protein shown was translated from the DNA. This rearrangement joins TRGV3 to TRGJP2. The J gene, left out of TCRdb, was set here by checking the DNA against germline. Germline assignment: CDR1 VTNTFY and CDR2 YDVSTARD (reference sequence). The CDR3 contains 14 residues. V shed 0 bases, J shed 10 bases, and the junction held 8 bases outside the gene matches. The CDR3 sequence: CATWDRLFGWIKTF. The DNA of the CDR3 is TGTGCCACCTGGGACAGGCTCTTTGGTTGGATCAAGACGTTT.

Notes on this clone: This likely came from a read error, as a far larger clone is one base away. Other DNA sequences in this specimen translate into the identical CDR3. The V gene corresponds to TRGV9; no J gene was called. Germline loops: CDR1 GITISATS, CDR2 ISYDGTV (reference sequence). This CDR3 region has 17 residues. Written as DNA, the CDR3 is TGTGCCTTGTGGGAGGCCCCAGTGGAGTTGGGCAAAAAAATCAAGGTATTC. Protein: CALWEAPVELGKKIKVF.

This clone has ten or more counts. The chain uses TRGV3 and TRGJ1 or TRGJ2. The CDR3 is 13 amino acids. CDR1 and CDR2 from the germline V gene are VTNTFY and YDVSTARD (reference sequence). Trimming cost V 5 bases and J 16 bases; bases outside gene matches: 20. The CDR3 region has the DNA TGTGCCACCTGGGTCCCTCAGGTCTTAGGATTTCTCTTT. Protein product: CATWVPQVLGFLF.

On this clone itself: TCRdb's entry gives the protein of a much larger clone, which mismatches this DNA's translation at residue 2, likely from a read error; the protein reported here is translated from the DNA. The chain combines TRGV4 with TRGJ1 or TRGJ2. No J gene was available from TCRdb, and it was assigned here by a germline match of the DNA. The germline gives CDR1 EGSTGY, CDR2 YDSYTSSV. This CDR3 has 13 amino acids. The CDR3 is CTTWDQWRYKKLF. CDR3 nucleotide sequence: TGTACCACCTGGGATCAGTGGCGGTATAAGAAACTCTTT.

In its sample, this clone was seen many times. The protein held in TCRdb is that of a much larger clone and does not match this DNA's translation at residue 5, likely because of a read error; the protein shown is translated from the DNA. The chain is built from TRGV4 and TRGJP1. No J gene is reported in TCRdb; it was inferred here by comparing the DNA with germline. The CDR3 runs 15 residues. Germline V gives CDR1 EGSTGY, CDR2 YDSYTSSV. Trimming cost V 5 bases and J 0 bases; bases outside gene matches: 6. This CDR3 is CATWGCDTTGWFKIF. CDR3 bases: TGTGCCACCTGGGGATGTGATACCACTGGTTGGTTCAAGATATTT.

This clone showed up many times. The CDR3 region is CATWDGHRLDYKKLF. CDR3 DNA sequence: TGTGCCACCTGGGATGGGCACCGGTTGGATTATAAGAAACTCTTT. The genes are TRGV4 and TRGJ1 or TRGJ2. Germline trimming cut 0 bases from V and 5 bases from J; bases unmatched to any gene: 10. The CDR3 length is 15 residues. CDR1 and CDR2 (germline): EGSTGY, YDSYTSSV.

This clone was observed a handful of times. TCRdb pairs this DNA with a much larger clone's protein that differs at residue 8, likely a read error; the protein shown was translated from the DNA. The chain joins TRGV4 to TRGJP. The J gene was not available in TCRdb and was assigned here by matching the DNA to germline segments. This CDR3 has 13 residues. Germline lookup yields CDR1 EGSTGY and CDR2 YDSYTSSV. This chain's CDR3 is CATWELGEKIKVF. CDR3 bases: TGTGCCACCTGGGAGTTGGGCGAAAAAATCAAGGTATTT.

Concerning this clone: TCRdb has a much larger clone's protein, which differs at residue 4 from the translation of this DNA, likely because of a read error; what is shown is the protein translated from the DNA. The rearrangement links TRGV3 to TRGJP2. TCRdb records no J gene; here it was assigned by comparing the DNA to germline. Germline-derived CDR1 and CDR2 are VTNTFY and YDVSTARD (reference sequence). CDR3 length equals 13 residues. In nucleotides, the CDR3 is TGTGCCACCGGGGACCTGATTGATTGGATCAAGACGTTT. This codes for CATGDLIDWIKTF.

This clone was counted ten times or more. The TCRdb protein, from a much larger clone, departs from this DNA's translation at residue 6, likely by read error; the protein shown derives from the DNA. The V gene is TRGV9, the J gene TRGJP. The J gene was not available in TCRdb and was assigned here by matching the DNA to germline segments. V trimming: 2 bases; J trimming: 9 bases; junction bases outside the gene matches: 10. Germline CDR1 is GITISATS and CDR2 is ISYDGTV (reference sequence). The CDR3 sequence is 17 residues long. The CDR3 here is CALWEAHVGLGKKIKVF. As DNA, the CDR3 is TGTGCCTTGTGGGAGGCGCACGTTGGGTTGGGCAAAAAAATCAAGGTATTT.

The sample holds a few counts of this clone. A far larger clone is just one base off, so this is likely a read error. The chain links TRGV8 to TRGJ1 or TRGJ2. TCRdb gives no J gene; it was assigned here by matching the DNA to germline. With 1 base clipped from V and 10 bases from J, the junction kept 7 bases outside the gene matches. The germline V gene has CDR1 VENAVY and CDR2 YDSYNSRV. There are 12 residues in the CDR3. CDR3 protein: CATWDRRTKKLF. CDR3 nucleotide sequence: TGTGCCACCTGGGATAGAAGGACCAAGAAACTCTTT.